The 31 T cell receptor beta chains below come from one sample, sequenced in a study of blood T cell repertoires in COVID-19 (dated by TCRdb to between 2020 and 2021). Library method: the immunoSEQ multiplex PCR assay. TCRdb's version of the immuneACCESS table is confined to in-frame rearrangements and falls short of the full clone set. An unresolved V gene accounts for under half of the shortfall where checked; the remainder is of unknown origin. The sample has fewer than 350,000 clones on record, about 90% of them singletons. Of the sample, around 8% falls within the top ten clones. The sample comprised peripheral blood. Receptors were obtained from a woman aged 45-60 years who had recovered from COVID-19.

The chain links TRBV27 to TRBJ1-1; possibly TRBD1 for D (6 bases). V dropped 5 bases and J dropped 5 bases, with 12 bases sitting between them. CDR1 and CDR2 from the germline V gene are MNHEY and SMNVEV (reference sequence). The CDR3 extends over 13 amino acids. The chain's CDR3 is CASSEKQGTEAFF. The DNA for the CDR3 is TGTGCCAGCAGTGAAAAACAGGGTACTGAAGCTTTCTTT.

V usage is TRBV28 and J usage is TRBJ2-7, with 7 bases identical to TRBD1. Trimming took 1 base from V and 5 from J; bases not matched to a gene: 8. This CDR3 spans 15 amino acids. CDR1 is MDHEN and CDR2 is SYDVKM in the germline V gene. CDR3 loop: CASSLSLTGRNEQYF. CDR3 nucleotides: TGTGCCAGCAGTTTATCCCTGACAGGGAGAAACGAGCAGTACTTC.

This rearrangement joins TRBV7-2 to TRBJ2-4, with D possibly TRBD1 on 5 matching bases. V was trimmed by 4 bases and J by 0 bases, leaving 13 bases between them. Germline values: CDR1 SGHTA, CDR2 FQGNSA. The CDR3 has 16 amino acids. For the CDR3, the DNA is TGTGCCAGCAGCTCGAGACAGTCTGTAGCCAAAAACATTCAGTACTTC. Translation gives CASSSRQSVAKNIQYF.

J is TRBJ2-7 and V is TRBV12-3 or TRBV12-4; 8 bases fit TRBD1. The ends lost 4 bases at V and 3 bases at J; junction bases unmatched: 2. This CDR3 has 13 residues. The CDR3, as DNA: TGTGCCAGCAGTTCCGGGACAGGCTACGAGCAGTACTTC. Protein: CASSSGTGYEQYF.

CDR3 bases: TGTGCCAGCAGCCTAGGCAGGGCATGGGGCGAGCAGTTCTTC. This gives the protein CASSLGRAWGEQFF. The chain combines TRBV21-1 with TRBJ2-1; TRBD1 was called by the table and not checked on the DNA. TRBV21-1 is a pseudogene locus. CDR3 length: 14 residues.

The chain combines TRBV7-2 with TRBJ1-6, with TRBD1 as a possible D gene (6 bases). The CDR3 runs to 17 residues. Per the germline V gene, CDR1 is SGHTA and CDR2 is FQGNSA. Trimming shortened V by 3 bases and J by 7 bases, and 19 bases separated the two germline ends. DNA for the CDR3: TGTGCCAGCAGCTTGGGGGCCATCAGCTTTTCGAATTCACCCCTCCACTTT. It encodes CASSLGAISFSNSPLHF.

The V call is TRBV11-3, the J call TRBJ2-1; the D is unclear. Per the germline V gene, CDR1 is SGHNT and CDR2 is YENEEA. V lost 5 bases and J lost 0, with 11 bases in between. This CDR3 region has 15 residues. The CDR3 sequence is CASSLSVSSYNEQFF. The CDR3 nucleotides are TGTGCCAGCAGCCTCTCGGTGAGCTCCTACAATGAGCAGTTCTTC.

This chain uses TRBV28 with TRBJ2-7, with a weak D call TRBD2 (6 bases). The V end lost 7 bases, the J end lost 3 bases, and 13 bases lay between the germline ends. Germline V gene lookup returns CDR1 MDHEN and CDR2 SYDVKM. The CDR3 consists of 13 residues. This CDR3 reads CASIRAGSYEQYF. The CDR3, as DNA: TGTGCCAGCATCCGGGCGGGGAGCTACGAGCAGTACTTC.

The V and J genes are TRBV4-1 and TRBJ1-5, with D tentatively TRBD1 (6 bases). Germline CDR1 is MGHRA and CDR2 is YSYEKL. The CDR3 covers 15 residues. V lost 4 bases and J 6 bases, leaving 16 bases between the germline ends. This CDR3 is CASSRERGEGQPQHF. For the CDR3, the DNA is TGCGCCAGCAGCCGGGAGAGGGGGGAGGGTCAGCCCCAGCATTTT.

The rearrangement links TRBV4-3 to TRBJ2-7; 12 positions match TRBD2. Germline V gene sequence: CDR1 LGHNA, CDR2 YSLEER. The CDR3 covers 18 residues. V was clipped by 2 bases and J by 0 bases; unmatched bases: 8. DNA for the CDR3: TGCGCCAGCAGCCAACGAGCACTAGCGGGAGGTCCCTCCTACGAGCAGTACTTC. This translates into CASSQRALAGGPSYEQYF.

DNA for the CDR3: TGCGCCAGCAGCCGACAGGCTTCAACTAATGAAAAACTGTTTTTT. Residues: CASSRQASTNEKLFF. The V and J genes are TRBV5-1 and TRBJ1-4, with D tentatively TRBD1 (6 bases). The V and J ends lost 4 bases and 0 bases respectively, with 10 bases between them. The CDR3 has 15 amino acids. CDR1 and CDR2 from the germline V gene are SGHRS and YFSETQ.

Remarks on this clone: This same CDR3 is encoded by further DNA sequences in the sample. This chain connects TRBV28 to TRBJ1-2, with D perhaps matching TRBD1 (6 bases). Trimming left V 6 bases short and J 4 bases short, with 12 bases between. There are 13 residues in the CDR3. In germline, CDR1 is MDHEN, CDR2 SYDVKM. The CDR3 nucleotides are TGTGCCAGCAGACCGCAGGGGTCCTATGGCTACACCTTC. This sequence encodes CASRPQGSYGYTF.

This rearrangement joins TRBV4-2 to TRBJ2-7; weak D call: TRBD2 (6 bases). The CDR3 runs 14 residues. The germline CDR1 and CDR2 sequences are LGHNA and YNFKEQ. V was cut by 0 bases and J by 6 bases, with 12 bases left in between. This CDR3 is CASSQEHRGGEQYF. The CDR3 DNA sequence: TGTGCCAGCAGCCAAGAGCATAGGGGAGGCGAGCAGTACTTC.

The CDR3 region has the DNA TGTGCCTGGAGTGACTTTACAGGGGGGCATGGCTACACCTTC. Protein sequence: CAWSDFTGGHGYTF. This rearrangement joins TRBV30 to TRBJ1-2; TRBD1 agrees at 8 bases. This CDR3 is built from 14 residues. J lost 6 bases, V lost 1 base, and 7 bases had no gene match. The germline gives CDR1 GTSNPN, CDR2 SVGIG (reference sequence).

This clone was counted once. V is TRBV9 and J is TRBJ1-6; TRBD1 might be the D (6 bases). Germline V gene sequence: CDR1 SGDLS, CDR2 YYNGEE. The CDR3 spans 15 residues. V shed 1 base and J shed 10 bases, with 15 bases lying between them. In DNA, the CDR3 is TGTGCCAGCAGCGTAAGTTCACAGGGAGAATCACCCCTCCACTTT. The encoded protein is CASSVSSQGESPLHF.

The gene calls are TRBV2 and TRBJ2-2; tentatively, D is TRBD2 (6 bases). From germline, CDR1 is SNHLY and CDR2 FYNNEI. CDR3 size: 12 residues. The ends were cut back, 7 bases at V and 6 bases at J, with 9 bases in the middle. The CDR3 protein is CASNGGPGELFF. The DNA of the CDR3 is TGTGCCAGCAACGGGGGTCCCGGGGAGCTGTTTTTT.

The rearrangement joins TRBV28 to TRBJ1-4; 9 bases are a match to TRBD1. Germline values: CDR1 MDHEN, CDR2 SYDVKM. V gave up 8 bases and J gave up 7 bases; unmatched junction bases: 8. This CDR3 spans 14 amino acids. The CDR3 DNA reads as TGTGCCAGCGGAACACAGGGGGCGAGTGAAAAACTGTTTTTT. Its translation: CASGTQGASEKLFF.

This clone was seen only a few times. The chain employs TRBV3-1 (or the pseudogene TRBV3-2) and TRBJ2-3, with D tentatively TRBD1 (6 bases). Germline CDR1 and CDR2: LGHDT and YNNKEL (reference sequence). V shed 3 bases and J shed 4 bases, with 26 bases lying between them. The CDR3 consists of 19 residues. CDR3 DNA sequence: TGTGCCAGCAGCCACTCGAAGAGTTGGGGCCAGGGGACCCCAGATACGCAGTATTTT. It yields the protein CASSHSKSWGQGTPDTQYF.

The V call is TRBV11-2, the J call TRBJ1-4, with unresolved D. Trimming pared 6 bases from V and 4 bases from J, leaving 9 bases between. Germline V gives CDR1 SGHAT, CDR2 FQNNGV. This CDR3 spans 13 amino acids. CDR3 DNA: TGTGCCAGCAGAAACTCCCTTAATGAAAAACTGTTTTTT. Translating it yields CASRNSLNEKLFF.

This clone was seen just once. The chain carries TRBV20-1 and TRBJ2-2; 14 nucleotides agree with TRBD2. This CDR3 is built from 16 residues. Per the germline V gene, CDR1 is DFQATT and CDR2 is SNEGSKA (reference sequence). V lost 3 bases to trimming and J lost 7 bases; unmatched junction nucleotides: 7. Here the CDR3 reads CSASPGTSGSIGELFF. CDR3 sequence (DNA): TGCAGTGCTAGTCCAGGGACTAGCGGGAGTATCGGGGAGCTGTTTTTT.

CDR3 loop: CASSEGQGVNTEAFF. CDR3 DNA: TGCGCCAGCAGCGAAGGACAGGGGGTGAACACTGAAGCTTTCTTT. The chain links TRBV10-1 to TRBJ1-1, with TRBD1 matching over 10 bases. This CDR3 has 15 amino acids. Germline loops: CDR1 WNHNN, CDR2 SYGVQD (reference sequence). J lost 0 bases, V lost 6 bases, and 4 bases had no gene match.

A word on this clone: A junction boundary mismatches the germline segment, possibly from a read error. The V gene is TRBV19, the J gene TRBJ1-1; D is perhaps TRBD1 (5 bases). This CDR3 has 14 residues. Germline CDR1 is LNHDA and CDR2 is SQIVND (reference sequence). CDR3 in DNA: TGTGTCAGTAGTACGCAGGGTTGGAACACTGAAGCTTTCTTT. Translated: CVSSTQGWNTEAFF.

V is TRBV7-9 and J is TRBJ1-1; tentatively, D is TRBD1 (6 bases). CDR1 is SEHNR, CDR2 FQNEAQ, per germline (reference sequence). This CDR3 has 15 residues. Trimming removed 5 bases at V and 2 bases at J, with 15 bases between. CDR3 nucleotide sequence: TGTGCCAGCAGCGTACAGGGCGGGAGCAACACTGAAGCTTTCTTT. As protein: CASSVQGGSNTEAFF.

The V and J genes are TRBV29-1 and TRBJ1-4; D gene ambiguous. In germline, CDR1 is SQVTM, CDR2 ANQGSEA. Trimming took off 4 bases at V and 4 bases at J, with 7 bases between the two ends. The CDR3 runs 12 residues. CDR3 sequence (DNA): TGCAGCGTTGCACGGAGTAATGAAAAACTGTTTTTT. Its translation: CSVARSNEKLFF.

This clone was detected only once. The chain couples TRBV7-6 to TRBJ2-3; 14 bases are a match to TRBD2. The germline CDR1 and CDR2 sequences are SGHVS and FNYEAQ. The CDR3 is 13 amino acids. In DNA, the CDR3 is TGTGCGACCCAGGGACTAGCGGGGGCCCCGCAGTATTTT. Translation: CATQGLAGAPQYF.

V and J are TRBV23-1 and TRBJ2-1, with a possible D match to TRBD1 (6 bases). TRBV23-1 counts as an open reading frame of uncertain function. The CDR3 is 15 amino acids. The ends were cut back, 6 bases at V and 12 bases at J, with 24 bases in the middle. The CDR3 sequence is CASRRQATLPQGQFF. CDR3 DNA sequence: TGCGCCAGCAGACGACAGGCCACCTTGCCACAGGGGCAGTTCTTC.

This clone turned up a few times. This rearrangement joins TRBV7-2 to TRBJ2-5, with 8 bases lining up with TRBD2. This CDR3 contains 15 residues. The V segment lost 4 bases and the J segment 7 bases; nucleotides outside the gene matches: 11. The germline CDR1 and CDR2 sequences are SGHTA and FQGNSA. CDR3 region: CASSSSRGERGTQYF. CDR3 DNA sequence: TGTGCCAGCAGCTCCTCGCGGGGGGAAAGAGGGACCCAGTACTTC.

This chain uses TRBV7-6 with TRBJ2-7; 10 positions agree with TRBD2. The CDR3 has 17 residues. The V and J ends lost 0 bases and 1 base, in that order; junction bases with no gene match: 6. Germline CDR1 reads SGHVS; CDR2 reads FNYEAQ. In DNA form, the CDR3 reads TGTGCCAGCAGCTTAGCAGGTGGTAGCGGGAGGTCCTACGAGCAGTACTTC. This codes for CASSLAGGSGRSYEQYF.

This sequence joins TRBV7-8 and TRBJ2-5; 7 nucleotides line up with TRBD2. CDR1 SGHVS and CDR2 FQNEAQ come from the germline V gene. The V gene end was trimmed by 3 bases and the J gene end by 0 bases; junction bases not matched to a gene: 4. This CDR3 spans 15 amino acids. The CDR3 DNA is TGTGCCAGCAGCTTCCAGCGGGGCCACCAAGAGACCCAGTACTTC. Encoded protein: CASSFQRGHQETQYF.

This chain joins TRBV6-4 and TRBJ2-7, with D possibly TRBD2 on 6 matching bases. This CDR3 has 16 residues. V was cut by 8 bases and J by 4 bases, with 24 bases left in between. The germline gives CDR1 MRHNA, CDR2 SNTAGT. This CDR3 is CASSRGRGGAFYEQYF. CDR3 coding DNA: TGTGCCAGCTCCCGAGGAAGGGGCGGGGCTTTTTACGAGCAGTACTTC.

The V and J genes are TRBV4-1 and TRBJ1-5; D call uncertain. Germline values: CDR1 MGHRA, CDR2 YSYEKL. V was clipped by 5 bases and J by 3 bases, with 14 bases between them. This CDR3 is 15 amino acids long. CDR3 sequence reads: CASSLIGDTNQPQHF. The CDR3, as DNA: TGCGCCAGCAGCTTAATCGGGGATACCAATCAGCCCCAGCATTTT.